What follows are 4 T cell receptor beta chains derived from one specimen sequenced in a study of graft-versus-host responses after intestinal transplantation. Graft specimens yielded both intraepithelial and lamina propria lymphocytes. Assay used: immunoSEQ multiplex PCR; TCRdb lists only in-frame clones, some missing. The data hold about 17,000 clones, with around three quarters observed a single time. The sample consisted of ileum tissue, taken approximately 97 days after intestinal transplant. These receptor sequences come from a human patient who received an intestinal transplant, so some T cells may come from the graft donor.

V and J are TRBV9 and TRBJ2-1; 9 bases are a match to TRBD2. CDR1 is SGDLS, CDR2 YYNGEE, per germline. This CDR3 spans 16 amino acids. V gave up 0 bases and J gave up 5 bases; unmatched junction bases: 6. In nucleotides, the CDR3 is TGTGCCAGCAGCGTAGTACGGGCTAGCGGGAACAATGAGCAGTTCTTC. This sequence encodes CASSVVRASGNNEQFF.

The chain has TRBV4-1 and TRBJ2-7; the D is unclear. This CDR3 comprises 15 residues. Trimming took 0 bases from V and 4 from J, leaving 13 bases between them. Per the germline V gene, CDR1 is MGHRA and CDR2 is YSYEKL. The CDR3 protein is CASSQEASSGYEQYF. DNA for the CDR3: TGCGCCAGCAGCCAAGAGGCGAGTTCCGGGTACGAGCAGTACTTC.

The genes are TRBV19 and TRBJ2-2; D unclear. V lost 4 bases and J 0 bases, leaving 3 bases between the germline ends. Germline V gene sequence: CDR1 LNHDA, CDR2 SQIVND (reference sequence). This CDR3 contains 13 residues. The CDR3 DNA reads as TGTGCCAGTAGTACATCGAACACCGGGGAGCTGTTTTTT. Translation gives CASSTSNTGELFF.

The chain links TRBV5-6 to TRBJ2-7, with D possibly TRBD1 on 5 matching bases. Germline V gives CDR1 SGHDT, CDR2 YYEEEE. This CDR3 is built from 14 residues. The ends were cut back, 2 bases at V and 3 bases at J, with 12 bases in the middle. CDR3 DNA sequence: TGTGCCAGCAGCTTTGGTGCAGGGTACTACGAGCAGTACTTC. It codes for CASSFGAGYYEQYF.